This TCR beta chain was recovered during a study of blood T cells in healthy people across ages. The second PCR ran about 6 to 11 cycles with a sample-barcoded 5' primer and J-beta primers. TCRdb reprocessed the 5' RACE reads via MiXCR and lists one record per CDR3 protein. This table holds 1.5 million to 2 million distinct CDR3 sequences, roughly 27% found once. This clonotype was seen a handful of times. What it binds is unknown. Germline V lookup: CDR1 MDHEN, CDR2 SYDVKM. Deletions cut 7 bases from V and 0 bases from J, with 17 bases between. This CDR3 spans 16 amino acids. Healthy individuals of Caucasian origin from Russia, aged about 6 to 90, served as donors. Findings and caveats of the study: Researchers report that TCR beta diversity correlated strongly with naive T cell percentage.

The sequencing input was blood. The clonotype originates from a woman aged 30 to 39 in good health. The rearrangement joins TRBV28 to TRBJ2-3; TRBD2 might be the D (6 bases). The CDR3 spells CASTKRLGLSTDTQYF. In DNA, the CDR3 is TGTGCCAGCACTAAAAGGTTGGGACTGAGCACAGATACGCAGTATTTT.